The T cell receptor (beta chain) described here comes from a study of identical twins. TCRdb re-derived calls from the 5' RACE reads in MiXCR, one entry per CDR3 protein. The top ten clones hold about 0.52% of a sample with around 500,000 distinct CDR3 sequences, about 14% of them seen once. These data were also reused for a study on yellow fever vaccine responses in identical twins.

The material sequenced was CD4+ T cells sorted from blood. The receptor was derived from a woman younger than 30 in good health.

CDR3 nucleotide sequence: TGTGCCAGCAGCATAGAAGGACAGGGGGCGAAAGCTTTCTTT. It specifies CASSIEGQGAKAFF. V and J are TRBV7-2 and TRBJ1-1; 11 bases agree with TRBD1. V was clipped by 5 bases and J by 9 bases; unmatched bases: 8. Germline-derived CDR1 and CDR2 are SGHTA and FQGNSA. This CDR3 has 14 residues.